This note documents a single TCR beta chain sequence. The antigen is unknown. This sample stems from a study of cytomegalovirus exposure and HLA in healthy donors. The table came from immunoSEQ multiplex PCR; TCRdb's copy has only in-frame clones and leaves some out. The sample includes 200,000 to 250,000 clones, roughly 91% of them seen just once. Whole-study results and caveats: The classifier reportedly diagnosed cytomegalovirus status with high specificity and sensitivity.

The study drew the donors from its approximately 110-subject validation cohort, separate from the roughly 700-subject first cohort. This receptor was identified in a woman aged 18-29 years in good health and CMV-seropositive. The sequenced material came from PBMCs.

The CDR3 is CASSLSGRGDEQFF. In DNA form, the CDR3 reads TGTGCCAGCAGTTTAAGCGGGCGGGGGGATGAGCAGTTCTTC. The J gene is TRBJ2-1, the V gene TRBV27, with 8 bases identical to TRBD2. There are 14 residues in the CDR3. Germline trimming cut 2 bases from V and 8 bases from J; bases unmatched to any gene: 5. CDR1 is MNHEY, CDR2 SMNVEV, per germline (reference sequence).